A single sample gave rise to the 15 T cell receptor beta chains below, sequenced in a study of blood T cell repertoires in COVID-19. Using immunoSEQ multiplex PCR, the repertoire was profiled, and TCRdb retains in-frame clones only, with some absent. The data show roughly 260,000 clones, with 85% to 90% seen just once and about 11% held by the top ten. The sequenced sample was peripheral blood. The receptors originated from a woman in her twenties or thirties with COVID-19, enrolled during active disease.

The chain has TRBV19 and TRBJ2-1; D perhaps matches TRBD2 (6 bases). Germline loops: CDR1 LNHDA, CDR2 SQIVND (reference sequence). V lost 10 bases to trimming and J lost 5 bases, with 24 bases between them. The CDR3 length is 16 residues. The CDR3 bases are TGTGCCACAAGTCGGGGGTGGGAGGATCGGAACAATGAGCAGTTCTTC. Encoded protein: CATSRGWEDRNNEQFF.

This clone was recorded at least ten times. The rearrangement uses TRBV10-2 and TRBJ2-7, with TRBD2 matching 12 bases. Germline V lookup: CDR1 WSHSY, CDR2 SAAADI. Germline trimming cut 8 bases from V and 5 bases from J; bases unmatched to any gene: 7. The CDR3 runs to 14 residues. The CDR3 is CASSLAGGPHEQYF. The CDR3 DNA sequence: TGCGCCAGCTCTCTAGCGGGAGGGCCCCACGAGCAGTACTTC.

CDR3 protein: CASSTRLAGTDTQYF. CDR3 nucleotide sequence: TGTGCCAGCAGCACCCGACTAGCGGGCACAGATACGCAGTATTTT. The V call is TRBV7-8, the J call TRBJ2-3; 9 positions agree with TRBD2. With 5 bases clipped from V and 1 base from J, the junction kept 4 bases outside the gene matches. Germline CDR1 reads SGHVS; CDR2 reads FQNEAQ. This CDR3 spans 15 amino acids.

This clone was recorded only once. V gene TRBV28 combines with J gene TRBJ1-1; 10 nucleotides line up with TRBD1. The ends lost 6 bases at V and 3 bases at J; junction bases unmatched: 4. The CDR3 loop spans 14 amino acids. Germline V CDR1 and CDR2: MDHEN, SYDVKM. This chain's CDR3 is CASRAGQGDTEAFF. CDR3 nucleotide sequence: TGTGCCAGCAGAGCCGGACAGGGGGACACTGAAGCTTTCTTT.

The rearrangement links TRBV2 to TRBJ2-2, with D maybe TRBD2 (7 bases). V dropped 8 bases and J dropped 5 bases, with 21 bases sitting between them. Per the germline V gene, CDR1 is SNHLY and CDR2 is FYNNEI. The CDR3 covers 16 residues. Here the CDR3 DNA reads TGTGCCAGCCGAAGGGGAGGGGGACGCCGAACCGGGGAGCTGTTTTTT. As protein: CASRRGGGRRTGELFF.

The chain has TRBV5-4 and TRBJ1-2, with D perhaps TRBD1 (6 bases). The CDR3 has 19 residues. The V end was cut by 0 bases, the J end by 5 bases, with 26 bases between. The germline gives CDR1 SGHNT, CDR2 YYREEE (reference sequence). CDR3 amino acids: CASSLESPRGRAGLYGYTF. The CDR3 DNA reads as TGTGCCAGCAGCTTGGAAAGTCCCAGGGGACGGGCTGGTCTGTATGGCTACACCTTC.

This clone was seen a few times. The chain has TRBV11-3 and TRBJ2-2; TRBD2 agrees at 9 bases. Germline lookup yields CDR1 SGHNT and CDR2 YENEEA. V trimming: 5 bases; J trimming: 6 bases; junction bases outside the gene matches: 7. The CDR3 runs to 15 residues. CDR3 sequence (DNA): TGTGCCAGCAGCCAAACTAGCGGGCCTGCCGGGGAGCTGTTTTTT. This sequence encodes CASSQTSGPAGELFF.

Here the CDR3 DNA reads TGCAGTGCTAGTTCATTCGCTAGCGGGAGGGGAGATACGCAGTATTTT. This sequence encodes CSASSFASGRGDTQYF. This chain uses TRBV20-1 with TRBJ2-3; TRBD2 agrees at 12 bases. The germline V gene has CDR1 DFQATT and CDR2 SNEGSKA (reference sequence). V lost 3 bases to trimming and J lost 5 bases; unmatched junction nucleotides: 9. This CDR3 spans 16 amino acids.

Here the CDR3 reads CASSELRGEKLFF. CDR3 nucleotides: TGTGCCAGCAGTGAACTCAGGGGGGAAAAACTGTTTTTT. The V and J genes are TRBV6-4 and TRBJ1-4, with 7 bases matching TRBD1. V shed 3 bases and J 8 bases; nucleotides not matched to a gene: 3. The CDR3 is 13 residues long. Germline V gene sequence: CDR1 MRHNA, CDR2 SNTAGT.

The chain links TRBV4-1 to TRBJ2-1; TRBD1 agrees at 10 bases. Germline lookup yields CDR1 MGHRA and CDR2 YSYEKL. This CDR3 spans 15 amino acids. V lost 1 base and J lost 9; bases outside the gene matches: 6. The CDR3 sequence: CASSQGTGGVGEQFF. CDR3 coding DNA: TGCGCCAGCAGCCAAGGGACAGGGGGAGTGGGTGAGCAGTTCTTC.

This sequence joins TRBV5-1 and TRBJ2-2; the D gene is possibly TRBD2 (5 bases). The CDR3 has 15 amino acids. The V gene lost 4 bases and the J gene lost 2 bases, with 12 bases spanning the gap. Germline lookup yields CDR1 SGHRS and CDR2 YFSETQ. Here the CDR3 DNA reads TGCGCCAGCAGCCCGGAGCCTAGCAACACCGGGGAGCTGTTTTTT. Protein product: CASSPEPSNTGELFF. Based on the CDR3 plus reference TRBV5-1 and TRBJ2-2, the full variable domain is KAGVTQTPRYLIKTRGQQVTLSCSPISGHRSVSWYQQTPGQGLQFLFEYFSETQRNKGNFPGRFSGRQFSNSRSEMNVSTLELGDSALYLCASSPEPSNTGELFFGEGSRLTVL.

The V gene is TRBV4-3, the J gene TRBJ2-5; D is ambiguous. Germline V gives CDR1 LGHNA, CDR2 YSLEER. This CDR3 region has 12 residues. Trimming cost V 3 bases and J 7 bases, with 9 bases left between them. The CDR3 DNA reads TGCGCCAGCAGCCAGAAAAGAGGGACCCAGTACTTC. This sequence encodes CASSQKRGTQYF.

This chain uses TRBV9 with TRBJ2-5; 12 bases map to TRBD2. This CDR3 region has 15 residues. J was trimmed by 4 bases and V by 0 bases; bases with no gene match: 1. Germline V gives CDR1 SGDLS, CDR2 YYNGEE. The CDR3 spells CASSVGTSGTETQYF. The DNA for the CDR3 is TGTGCCAGCAGCGTAGGGACTAGCGGGACAGAGACCCAGTACTTC.

The chain combines TRBV13 with TRBJ2-1, with D possibly TRBD2 on 5 matching bases. Germline V gene sequence: CDR1 PRHDT, CDR2 FYEKMQ (reference sequence). V was clipped by 8 bases and J by 2 bases, with 13 bases between them. The CDR3 has 14 residues. The CDR3 coding sequence is TGTGCCAGCGTTAGAGGAGGAGCCTACAATGAGCAGTTCTTC. It is translated as CASVRGGAYNEQFF.

The chain couples TRBV6-5 to TRBJ1-5; possibly TRBD1 for D (5 bases). Germline V lookup: CDR1 MNHEY, CDR2 SVGAGI. V was trimmed by 5 bases and J by 2 bases, leaving 10 bases between them. The CDR3 is made up of 14 amino acids. This CDR3 reads CASSRGHRNQPQHF. CDR3 sequence (DNA): TGTGCCAGCAGTCGCGGACATCGCAATCAGCCCCAGCATTTT.